The rows below give T cell receptor beta chains drawn from one sample of a study of brain T cells in children with intractable seizures. The assay was immunoSEQ multiplex PCR, and TCRdb's table has in-frame clones only and misses some. The sample contains hundreds of thousands of clones, 93% of which appear only once. This sample comprised peripheral blood, obtained 4 to 5 months after surgery. The receptors here all came from a boy in the first two years of life with tuberous sclerosis and intractable seizures. Both conserved end residues are part of each CDR3. A D gene is named only where the DNA matches it firmly. Not every row has a clone size; where given, it reads once, few, many or a size class.

j_gene: TRBJ2-1; abundance: .; d_gene: TRBD2; v_gene: TRBV4-2; CDR3nt: TGTGCCAGCAGCCTTCGAACTAGCGGGACAACCTACAATGAGCAGTTCTTC; CDR3aa: CASSLRTSGTTYNEQFF
j_gene: TRBJ1-2; abundance: .; d_gene: .; v_gene: TRBV6-1; CDR3nt: TGTGCCAGCAGTGAACTCGACCGCGATGGCTACACCTTC; CDR3aa: CASSELDRDGYTF
j_gene: TRBJ1-5; abundance: .; d_gene: TRBD1; v_gene: TRBV4-1; CDR3nt: TGCGCCAGCAGCCCTGGGACAGGGGTTCAGCCCCAGCATTTT; CDR3aa: CASSPGTGVQPQHF
j_gene: TRBJ1-1; abundance: .; d_gene: .; v_gene: TRBV6-1; CDR3nt: TGTGCCAGCAGTGAACCTTCGGGGGGCACTGAAGCTTTCTTT; CDR3aa: CASSEPSGGTEAFF
j_gene: TRBJ1-6; abundance: .; d_gene: .; v_gene: TRBV11-2; CDR3nt: TGTGCCAGCAGCTCACAGGGCCGGGGTTCACCCCTCCACTTT; CDR3aa: CASSSQGRGSPLHF
j_gene: TRBJ2-7; abundance: .; d_gene: .; v_gene: TRBV2; CDR3nt: TGTGCCAGCATGGACAGAAGTACGATAACCTACGAGCAGTACTTC; CDR3aa: CASMDRSTITYEQYF
j_gene: TRBJ1-1; abundance: once; d_gene: TRBD1; v_gene: TRBV27; CDR3nt: TGTGCCAGCAGTTACTCCCGCCCGACAGGGCTGGCTGAAGCTTTCTTT; CDR3aa: CASSYSRPTGLAEAFF
j_gene: TRBJ2-1; abundance: once; d_gene: .; v_gene: TRBV24-1; CDR3nt: TGTGCCACCAGTGGCCCGGGACTCTTCAATGAGCAGTTCTTC; CDR3aa: CATSGPGLFNEQFF
j_gene: TRBJ2-7; abundance: once; d_gene: .; v_gene: TRBV4-1; CDR3nt: TGCGCCAGCAGCCAAGATATAGACCACAGGTACTACGAGCAGTACTTC; CDR3aa: CASSQDIDHRYYEQYF
j_gene: TRBJ2-5; abundance: .; d_gene: TRBD2; v_gene: TRBV30; CDR3nt: TGTGCCTGGGCTAGCGGGGGCACCCAAGAGACCCAGTACTTC; CDR3aa: CAWASGGTQETQYF
j_gene: TRBJ1-1; abundance: .; d_gene: .; v_gene: TRBV6-5; CDR3nt: TGTGCCAGCAGCCTCCCCGGCAGGGCGAACACTGAAGCTTTCTTT; CDR3aa: CASSLPGRANTEAFF
j_gene: TRBJ2-5; abundance: .; d_gene: TRBD2; v_gene: TRBV10-3; CDR3nt: TGTGCCATCAGTGAGAGGGGACTAGCGGGCCGGGAGACCCAGTACTTC; CDR3aa: CAISERGLAGRETQYF
j_gene: TRBJ2-1; abundance: .; d_gene: .; v_gene: TRBV11-3; CDR3nt: TGTGCCAGCAGCTTAGATAGCGGCGGCAATGAGCAGTTCTTC; CDR3aa: CASSLDSGGNEQFF
j_gene: TRBJ2-1; abundance: .; d_gene: .; v_gene: TRBV19; CDR3nt: TGTGCCAGTAGTATGCAACAGCGGAGCTCCTACAATGAGCAGTTCTTC; CDR3aa: CASSMQQRSSYNEQFF
j_gene: TRBJ2-3; abundance: .; d_gene: .; v_gene: TRBV28; CDR3nt: TGTGCCAGCAGTTTACGGCGGCACACAGATACGCAGTATTTT; CDR3aa: CASSLRRHTDTQYF
j_gene: TRBJ2-7; abundance: .; d_gene: TRBD1; v_gene: TRBV6-5; CDR3nt: TGTGCCAGCAGCGCCGACAGGGGGCGAATCAACGAGCAGTACTTC; CDR3aa: CASSADRGRINEQYF
j_gene: TRBJ2-1; abundance: once; d_gene: TRBD2; v_gene: TRBV19; CDR3nt: TGTGCCAGTAAACTAGCGGGTACTTCCTACAATGAGCAGTTCTTC; CDR3aa: CASKLAGTSYNEQFF
j_gene: TRBJ2-5; abundance: .; d_gene: TRBD2; v_gene: TRBV4-2; CDR3nt: TGTGCCAGCAGCCAAGATAGCCCTAGCGGCGAGACCCAGTACTTC; CDR3aa: CASSQDSPSGETQYF
j_gene: TRBJ1-1; abundance: .; d_gene: .; v_gene: TRBV29-1; CDR3nt: TGCAGCGTTGTGAAGGGGATCACTGAAGCTTTCTTT; CDR3aa: CSVVKGITEAFF
j_gene: TRBJ1-4; abundance: .; d_gene: .; v_gene: TRBV7-9; CDR3nt: TGTGCCAGCAGCTTAGCGGGCCGTACAACTAATGAAAAACTGTTTTTT; CDR3aa: CASSLAGRTTNEKLFF
j_gene: TRBJ1-3; abundance: .; d_gene: .; v_gene: TRBV30; CDR3nt: TGTGCCTGGAGTGTTCGGTTGACCGGCTCTGGAAACACCATATATTTT; CDR3aa: CAWSVRLTGSGNTIYF
j_gene: TRBJ1-3; abundance: .; d_gene: .; v_gene: TRBV6-5; CDR3nt: TGTGCCAGCAGTTACTCTGGAGCCCCGCCTGGAAACACCATATATTTT; CDR3aa: CASSYSGAPPGNTIYF
j_gene: TRBJ2-7; abundance: .; d_gene: TRBD1; v_gene: TRBV9; CDR3nt: TGTGCCAGCAGCGTAACCGGACAGGGGGACTACGAGCAGTACTTC; CDR3aa: CASSVTGQGDYEQYF
j_gene: TRBJ1-2; abundance: .; d_gene: TRBD1; v_gene: TRBV3-1/TRBV3-2; CDR3nt: TGTGCCAGCAGCCCCGGGACAGGGGGCTTCTATGGCTACACCTTC; CDR3aa: CASSPGTGGFYGYTF
j_gene: TRBJ1-1; abundance: once; d_gene: .; v_gene: TRBV5-6; CDR3nt: TGTGCCAGCAGCCCTAGGTCCACTGAAGCTTTCTTT; CDR3aa: CASSPRSTEAFF
j_gene: TRBJ1-2; abundance: .; d_gene: .; v_gene: TRBV19; CDR3nt: TGTGCCAGTAACCCAACGGGTTCCTTCTCCTATGGCTACACCTTC; CDR3aa: CASNPTGSFSYGYTF
j_gene: TRBJ2-1; abundance: .; d_gene: TRBD2; v_gene: TRBV11-2; CDR3nt: TGTGCCAGCAGCTTAGAGAAGCGGGGCTACAATGAGCAGTTCTTC; CDR3aa: CASSLEKRGYNEQFF
j_gene: TRBJ2-3; abundance: .; d_gene: .; v_gene: TRBV4-1; CDR3nt: TGCGCCAGCAGCCAAGTGGGTAGCACAGATACGCAGTATTTT; CDR3aa: CASSQVGSTDTQYF